One sample yielded the 27 T cell receptor beta chains listed below, sequenced in a study of blood T cell repertoires in COVID-19. TCRdb's table, derived via immunoSEQ multiplex PCR, lists solely in-frame clones and lacks some. The sample has 150,000 to 200,000 clones; 80% are singletons. Sample: PBMCs or T cells enriched from blood (not recorded which). These receptors came from a man in his 60s who had been exposed to COVID-19.

J is TRBJ2-7 and V is TRBV27, with 8 positions matching TRBD2. Germline CDR1 MNHEY, CDR2 SMNVEV (reference sequence). J was trimmed by 2 bases and V by 10 bases; bases with no gene match: 10. CDR3 length: 14 amino acids. The CDR3 DNA sequence: TGTGCCACGGGTGGGCTAGCGGGTCCCTACGAGCAGTACTTC. It yields the protein CATGGLAGPYEQYF.

The chain has TRBV5-1 and TRBJ2-1; TRBD1 might be the D (5 bases). Germline assignment: CDR1 SGHRS and CDR2 YFSETQ. V shed 2 bases and J shed 5 bases, with 11 bases lying between them. The CDR3 extends over 14 amino acids. This CDR3 reads CASSFVQGHNEQFF. The CDR3 region has the DNA TGCGCCAGCAGCTTCGTCCAGGGCCACAATGAGCAGTTCTTC.

The chain combines TRBV4-1 with TRBJ2-5; D call uncertain. Trimming left V 0 bases short and J 4 bases short, with 12 bases between. The CDR3 extends over 15 amino acids. Germline values: CDR1 MGHRA, CDR2 YSYEKL. CDR3 DNA sequence: TGCGCCAGCAGCCAAGATCGGTCCCCGTCAGAGACCCAGTACTTC. Residues: CASSQDRSPSETQYF.

As regards this clone: Germline is not matched at one junction end, which may reflect a read error. The chain joins TRBV5-4 to TRBJ2-5; maybe TRBD2 (6 bases). CDR1 and CDR2 from the germline V gene are SGHNT and YYREEE (reference sequence). This CDR3 is 13 amino acids long. The CDR3: CASSLALREEVDF. As DNA, the CDR3 is TGTGCCAGCAGCTTGGCCCTCAGGGAGGAGGTGGACTTC. Together with reference TRBV5-4 and TRBJ2-5, the CDR3 gives the full variable domain: ETGVTQSPTHLIKTRGQQVTLRCSSQSGHNTVSWYQQALGQGPQFIFQYYREEENGRGNFPPRFSGLQFPNYSSELNVNALELDDSALYLCASSLALREEVDFGPGTRLLVL.

This clone was seen a single time. The chain couples TRBV27 to TRBJ2-1; TRBD1 might be the D (6 bases). This CDR3 has 13 residues. Looked up from germline, CDR1 is MNHEY and CDR2 is SMNVEV (reference sequence). V was cut by 5 bases and J by 4 bases, with 9 bases left in between. CDR3 DNA: TGTGCCAGCAGTGCCACAGGGTACAATGAGCAGTTCTTC. This codes for CASSATGYNEQFF.

The CDR3 coding sequence is TGTGCCAGCTCACCCCAGGAGACCCAGTACTTC. Protein sequence: CASSPQETQYF. The rearrangement uses TRBV18 and TRBJ2-5; D not certain. CDR1 and CDR2 (germline): KGHSH, LQKENI. V was pared by 3 bases and J by 5 bases, with 4 bases between. This CDR3 has 11 residues.

This chain connects TRBV7-9 to TRBJ1-5; tentative D call: TRBD1 (5 bases). This CDR3 comprises 13 residues. Germline V gene lookup returns CDR1 SEHNR and CDR2 FQNEAQ (reference sequence). V lost 2 bases and J lost 6, with 8 bases in between. Written as DNA, the CDR3 is TGTGCCAGCAGCTTATCGGGACTTCAGCCCCAGCATTTT. This translates into CASSLSGLQPQHF.

This clone was picked up one time. DNA for the CDR3: TGTGCCAGCAGCCCCACAGGGGCAGGTCAGCCCCAGCATTTT. Its translation is CASSPTGAGQPQHF. This chain connects TRBV3-1 (or the pseudogene TRBV3-2) to TRBJ1-5; 7 positions agree with TRBD1. Germline CDR1 reads LGHDT; CDR2 reads YNNKEL (reference sequence). V shed 4 bases and J 6 bases; nucleotides not matched to a gene: 6. This CDR3 has 14 residues.

V gene TRBV2 combines with J gene TRBJ1-2; the D is unclear. Germline CDR1 SNHLY, CDR2 FYNNEI. V was cut by 6 bases and J by 6 bases, with 11 bases left in between. There are 12 residues in the CDR3. CDR3 coding DNA: TGTGCCAGCAGCCTTGACATCGATGGCTACACCTTC. This gives the protein CASSLDIDGYTF.

This chain connects TRBV20-1 to TRBJ2-7, with unresolved D. This CDR3 contains 10 residues. V lost 1 base, J lost 8 bases, and 6 bases lay in between. In germline, CDR1 is DFQATT, CDR2 SNEGSKA (reference sequence). Here the CDR3 reads CSARAPQQYF. The DNA for the CDR3 is TGCAGTGCTAGAGCTCCCCAGCAGTACTTC.

The chain is built from TRBV30 and TRBJ1-5, with 8 positions matching TRBD1. Germline-derived CDR1 and CDR2 are GTSNPN and SVGIG (reference sequence). The CDR3 covers 15 residues. V trimming: 5 bases; J trimming: 4 bases; junction bases outside the gene matches: 10. In DNA form, the CDR3 reads TGTGCCTGGGATACCGCAGGGGGCGTTAATCAGCCCCAGCATTTT. Its protein product is CAWDTAGGVNQPQHF.

The V gene is TRBV11-2, the J gene TRBJ1-1; no clear D gene. The CDR3 spans 15 residues. Germline assignment: CDR1 SGHAT and CDR2 FQNNGV. Deletions cut 1 base from V and 7 bases from J, with 16 bases between. The CDR3 DNA follows: TGTGCCAGCAGCTTAGCTCCCGCAAAAGCCTATGAAGCTTTCTTT. Its protein product is CASSLAPAKAYEAFF.

In its sample, this clone was seen once. The chain is built from TRBV9 and TRBJ1-1, with no clear D. The CDR3 is 14 residues long. V was cut by 2 bases and J by 1 base, with 9 bases left in between. CDR1 is SGDLS and CDR2 is YYNGEE in the germline V gene. The CDR3 bases are TGTGCCAGCAGCGTTAGGCAGGCGAACACTGAAGCTTTCTTT. Its protein is CASSVRQANTEAFF.

This clone turned up a few times. This rearrangement joins TRBV5-6 to TRBJ1-6, with D possibly being TRBD1 (5 bases). The CDR3 has 13 amino acids. The V end was cut by 4 bases, the J end by 7 bases, with 9 bases between. Germline assignment: CDR1 SGHDT and CDR2 YYEEEE. The CDR3 DNA reads as TGTGCCAGCAGCCCCGCAGGGAATTCACCCCTCCACTTT. Protein sequence: CASSPAGNSPLHF. Supplemented by reference TRBV5-6 and TRBJ1-6, the full variable domain reads DAGVTQSPTHLIKTRGQQVTLRCSPKSGHDTVSWYQQALGQGPQFIFQYYEEEERQRGNFPDRFSGHQFPNYSSELNVNALLLGDSALYLCASSPAGNSPLHFGNGTRLTVT.

There are a few counts of this clone. The gene calls are TRBV5-1 and TRBJ1-5; 7 bases fit TRBD1. The CDR3 runs 15 residues. Germline V gene sequence: CDR1 SGHRS, CDR2 YFSETQ. The trim removed 4 bases at V and 3 bases at J, leaving 7 bases unmatched. Here the CDR3 reads CASSKGDSHNQPQHF. The CDR3, as DNA: TGCGCCAGCAGCAAAGGGGACAGCCACAATCAGCCCCAGCATTTT.

The chain joins TRBV2 to TRBJ1-4, with D perhaps TRBD1 (5 bases). Trimming shortened V by 6 bases and J by 3 bases, and 11 bases separated the two germline ends. Germline lookup yields CDR1 SNHLY and CDR2 FYNNEI. The length of the CDR3 is 14 residues. The CDR3 is CASSKGPANEKLFF. The CDR3, as DNA: TGTGCCAGCAGCAAGGGGCCGGCTAATGAAAAACTGTTTTTT.

The chain joins TRBV6-5 to TRBJ2-7; 12 positions match TRBD2. Germline CDR1 is MNHEY and CDR2 is SVGAGI. This CDR3 is built from 16 residues. The junction had 7 bases not matched to a gene; V was cut back by 0 bases and J by 7 bases. CDR3 in amino acids: CASSYSSLAGGQEQYF. In nucleotides, the CDR3 is TGTGCCAGCAGTTACTCTTCACTAGCGGGAGGTCAAGAGCAGTACTTC.

The chain links TRBV5-1 to TRBJ1-2; D unclear. The CDR3 is made up of 13 amino acids. Between the trimmed V and J ends, which lost 0 bases and 7 bases, there was a span of 10 bases. Germline V gene sequence: CDR1 SGHRS, CDR2 YFSETQ. The CDR3 DNA reads TGCGCCAGCAGCTTGGAGCAGGTATCTGGCTACACCTTC. Its protein product is CASSLEQVSGYTF. The full variable domain, completed using reference TRBV5-1 and TRBJ1-2, is KAGVTQTPRYLIKTRGQQVTLSCSPISGHRSVSWYQQTPGQGLQFLFEYFSETQRNKGNFPGRFSGRQFSNSRSEMNVSTLELGDSALYLCASSLEQVSGYTFGSGTRLTVV.

V gene TRBV19 combines with J gene TRBJ2-1; TRBD2 matches 12 bases. There are 18 residues in the CDR3. The V gene end was trimmed by 4 bases and the J gene end by 0 bases; junction bases not matched to a gene: 7. Germline V gene lookup returns CDR1 LNHDA and CDR2 SQIVND (reference sequence). DNA for the CDR3: TGTGCCAGTAGTACACTAGCGGGAGGTCGGGCCTCCTACAATGAGCAGTTCTTC. Residues: CASSTLAGGRASYNEQFF.

The chain recombines TRBV15 with TRBJ1-1; D is uncertain. From germline, CDR1 is LNHNV and CDR2 YYDKDF (reference sequence). Deletions cut 2 bases from V and 4 bases from J, with 11 bases between. This CDR3 is 14 amino acids long. This CDR3 is CATSRRERATEAFF. The CDR3 DNA is TGTGCCACCAGCAGAAGGGAGAGGGCCACTGAAGCTTTCTTT.

This chain links TRBV6-5 with TRBJ2-2; a weak D match, TRBD1 (5 bases). From germline, CDR1 is MNHEY and CDR2 SVGAGI. CDR3 length equals 14 residues. Trimming left V 4 bases short and J 4 bases short, with 10 bases between. CDR3 in amino acids: CASSSDQGTGELFF. The CDR3 region has the DNA TGTGCCAGCAGTTCCGACCAGGGCACCGGGGAGCTGTTTTTT.

The chain joins TRBV19 to TRBJ1-1; a weak D match, TRBD1 (6 bases). This CDR3 is 15 amino acids long. The ends were cut back, 5 bases at V and 2 bases at J, with 15 bases in the middle. Germline-derived CDR1 and CDR2 are LNHDA and SQIVND (reference sequence). The CDR3 is CASSLTGPSNTEAFF. In nucleotides, the CDR3 is TGTGCCAGTAGTTTAACAGGGCCCAGTAACACTGAAGCTTTCTTT.

This chain joins TRBV27 and TRBJ1-5; D ambiguous. Germline V gene sequence: CDR1 MNHEY, CDR2 SMNVEV (reference sequence). V gave up 10 bases and J gave up 1 base, with 8 bases separating them. This CDR3 comprises 12 residues. The CDR3 region has the DNA TGTGCCACCCAGGTAAGCAATCAGCCCCAGCATTTT. Translating gives CATQVSNQPQHF.

This chain uses TRBV5-1 with TRBJ2-1, with 9 bases that match TRBD2. J was trimmed by 7 bases and V by 1 base; bases with no gene match: 6. The germline V gene encodes CDR1 SGHRS and CDR2 YFSETQ. This CDR3 is 15 amino acids long. The CDR3 DNA is TGCGCCAGCAGCTTGTCTAGCGGGAATATAAATGAGCAGTTCTTC. Residues: CASSLSSGNINEQFF.

The genes are TRBV21-1 and TRBJ1-1; the tabulated D call, TRBD1, remains unverified against the DNA. TRBV21-1 is flagged as a pseudogene. CDR3 length: 20 residues. The CDR3 DNA follows: TGTGCCAGCAGCAAAGATGCCACGCACACCCCCGGGACACCGAACACTGAAGCTTTCTTT. Translating it yields CASSKDATHTPGTPNTEAFF.

This chain connects TRBV6-5 to TRBJ1-1; D is ambiguous. The V end lost 2 bases, the J end lost 3 bases, and 10 bases lay between the germline ends. The germline gives CDR1 MNHEY, CDR2 SVGAGI. The CDR3 totals 14 residues. The CDR3 DNA reads TGTGCCAGCAGTTACAGGCGGGCGGACACTGAAGCTTTCTTT. The encoded protein is CASSYRRADTEAFF.

V usage is TRBV4-1 and J usage is TRBJ2-7, with 7 positions matching TRBD1. The CDR3 is made up of 15 amino acids. Unmatched junction bases numbered 6, after V lost 1 base and J lost 3 bases. Germline loops: CDR1 MGHRA, CDR2 YSYEKL. CDR3 DNA: TGCGCCAGCAGCCAAGGCGGACAGGAATACTACGAGCAGTACTTC. Translation gives CASSQGGQEYYEQYF.